One and the same sample provided the 11 T cell receptor beta chains below, sequenced in a study of T cell clonotyping in hematopoietic cell transplantation (dated by TCRdb to the early 2020s). According to the study, the label for this sample's time point signals: recipient sample about 28 days before transplant, after cytoreduction. Library preparation was by the immunoSEQ multiplex PCR assay. TCRdb obtained this table from immuneACCESS and retained in-frame rearrangements with V and J assigned. These tables miss some clones; where compared with another copy, unresolved V genes account for less than half of the shortfall, and the remainder is unexplained. In all, the sample holds about 36,000 clones, and over 85% of those were seen once. In total, the top ten clones hold around 1.6% of the sample. The sequencing here drew on peripheral blood mononuclear cells, taken before stem cell transplant. These receptor sequences come from a man aged 35 to 55 with chronic myeloid leukemia. Some clones in this sample may be carry-over from other donors' samples.

The rearrangement links TRBV7-9 to TRBJ1-4; D is ambiguous. The CDR3 is made up of 15 amino acids. Germline V gives CDR1 SEHNR, CDR2 FQNEAQ (reference sequence). V lost 1 base to trimming and J lost 5 bases, with 11 bases between them. The CDR3 loop reads CASSLVGQDNEKLFF. The CDR3 nucleotides read TGTGCCAGCAGCTTAGTGGGCCAGGACAATGAAAAACTGTTTTTT.

V usage is TRBV27 and J usage is TRBJ2-2; no reliable D call. This CDR3 has 16 residues. The V gene lost 8 bases and the J gene lost 6 bases, with 22 bases spanning the gap. Germline V gene sequence: CDR1 MNHEY, CDR2 SMNVEV (reference sequence). CDR3 nucleotide sequence: TGTGCCAGCGGACCTCGGTGGGGTATGGTGCCCGGGGAGCTGTTTTTT. It specifies CASGPRWGMVPGELFF.

The chain carries TRBV27 and TRBJ2-7, with D tentatively TRBD1 (5 bases). Trimming pared 2 bases from V and 4 bases from J, leaving 12 bases between. CDR1 is MNHEY and CDR2 is SMNVEV in the germline V gene (reference sequence). CDR3 length: 14 amino acids. The DNA of the CDR3 is TGTGCCAGCAGTTTAAACGACAGAGAATACGAGCAGTACTTC. It specifies CASSLNDREYEQYF.

This rearrangement joins TRBV7-2 to TRBJ1-2, with TRBD1 matching over 12 bases. Germline CDR1 SGHTA, CDR2 FQGNSA. The CDR3 contains 15 residues. J gave up 4 bases and V 3 bases, and 3 bases lay outside the gene matches. DNA for the CDR3: TGTGCCAGCAGCTTGCAGGGACAGGGGGCCTATGGCTACACCTTC. The encoded protein is CASSLQGQGAYGYTF.

V gene TRBV28 combines with J gene TRBJ2-2; D may be TRBD2 (6 bases). The CDR3 consists of 15 residues. Germline lookup yields CDR1 MDHEN and CDR2 SYDVKM. The V and J ends lost 3 bases and 5 bases respectively, with 13 bases between them. The CDR3 region is CASSLGRGRTGELFF. The CDR3 nucleotides are TGTGCCAGCAGTTTGGGGCGGGGAAGGACCGGGGAGCTGTTTTTT.

The chain recombines TRBV7-2 with TRBJ1-2; 7 nucleotides agree with TRBD1. Per the germline V gene, CDR1 is SGHTA and CDR2 is FQGNSA. The V segment lost 4 bases and the J segment 8 bases; nucleotides outside the gene matches: 19. The CDR3 has 17 amino acids. The CDR3 spells CASSYMFWGTAARGYTF. DNA of the CDR3: TGTGCCAGCAGCTACATGTTTTGGGGGACAGCGGCGCGGGGCTACACCTTC.

J is TRBJ2-5 and V is TRBV6-5; D call uncertain. The CDR3 consists of 13 residues. V was shortened by 2 bases and J by 5 bases, with 9 bases between the two germline ends. In germline, CDR1 is MNHEY, CDR2 SVGAGI. CDR3 residues: CASSYPSGETQYF. The CDR3 nucleotides read TGTGCCAGCAGTTACCCCTCCGGGGAGACCCAGTACTTC.

The chain employs TRBV6-6 and TRBJ2-7, with D possibly TRBD1 on 6 matching bases. V was pared by 2 bases and J by 5 bases, with 13 bases between. The CDR3 runs 14 residues. The germline gives CDR1 MNHNY, CDR2 SVGAGI (reference sequence). DNA of the CDR3: TGTGCCAGCAGTTACCTAACAGGGTCCCACGAGCAGTACTTC. Its translation: CASSYLTGSHEQYF.

The V gene is TRBV7-9, the J gene TRBJ1-6; the D is unclear. CDR3 length: 12 amino acids. The germline CDR1 and CDR2 sequences are SEHNR and FQNEAQ (reference sequence). Trimming pared 6 bases from V and 8 bases from J, leaving 8 bases between. CDR3 DNA sequence: TGTGCCAGCAGATGGCTGGATTCACCCCTCCACTTT. Its protein product is CASRWLDSPLHF.

The V gene is TRBV6-5, the J gene TRBJ1-2, with 8 bases matching TRBD1. Germline V CDR1 and CDR2: MNHEY, SVGAGI. The V segment lost 5 bases and the J segment 4 bases; nucleotides outside the gene matches: 9. The CDR3 spans 15 residues. The CDR3 spells CASSGQGVFLYGYTF. CDR3 DNA sequence: TGTGCCAGCAGTGGACAGGGAGTTTTCCTCTATGGCTACACCTTC.

The V and J genes are TRBV30 and TRBJ1-3; no firm D call. The length of the CDR3 is 12 residues. Between the trimmed V and J ends, which lost 4 bases and 6 bases, there was a span of 10 bases. Germline loops: CDR1 GTSNPN, CDR2 SVGIG (reference sequence). For the CDR3, the DNA is TGTGCCTGGACCCTGGGCCTAAACACCATATATTTT. Amino acid sequence: CAWTLGLNTIYF.